This TCR beta chain was identified during a study of blood T cell repertoires in COVID-19. The repertoire was sequenced with immunoSEQ multiplex PCR; TCRdb's copy has only in-frame clones and lacks some. The repertoire includes about 67,000 clones, about 90% of them detected once, and about 5.7% sits in the top ten. Per germline, CDR1 SGDLS and CDR2 YYNGEE. Trimming removed 3 bases at V and 4 bases at J, with 10 bases between. This CDR3 has 14 residues. Input material: peripheral blood. This clonotype originated in a man in his forties or fifties with active COVID-19. The rearrangement links TRBV9 to TRBJ1-4, with D possibly matching TRBD1 (5 bases). CDR3 bases: TGTGCCAGCAGCGAGACCGGGGGTAATGAAAAACTGTTTTTT. This gives the protein CASSETGGNEKLFF.